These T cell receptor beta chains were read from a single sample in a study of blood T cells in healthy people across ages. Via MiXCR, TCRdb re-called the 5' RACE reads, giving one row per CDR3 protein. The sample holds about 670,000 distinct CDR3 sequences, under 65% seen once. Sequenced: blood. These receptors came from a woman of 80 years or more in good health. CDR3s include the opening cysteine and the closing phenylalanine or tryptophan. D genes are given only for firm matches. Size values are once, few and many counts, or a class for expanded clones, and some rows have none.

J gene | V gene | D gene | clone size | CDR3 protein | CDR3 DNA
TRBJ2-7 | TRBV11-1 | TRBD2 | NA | CASSPTSGQVFSYEQYF | TGTGCCAGCAGTCCTACTAGCGGGCAAGTATTCTCCTACGAGCAGTACTTC
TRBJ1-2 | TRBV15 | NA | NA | CATSKAGTEPTF | TGTGCCACCAGCAAAGCCGGGACCGAGCCCACCTTC
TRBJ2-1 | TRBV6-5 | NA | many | CAFWFGVSEKQFF | TGTGCGTTTTGGTTTGGGGTCTCCGAGAAGCAGTTCTTC
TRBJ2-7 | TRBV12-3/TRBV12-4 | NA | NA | CASSSRDSTYEQYF | TGTGCCAGCAGTAGCCGGGACTCTACCTACGAGCAGTACTTC
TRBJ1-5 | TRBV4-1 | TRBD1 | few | CASSLRGGGSNQPQHF | TGCGCCAGCAGCCTCAGGGGGGGAGGAAGCAATCAGCCCCAGCATTTT
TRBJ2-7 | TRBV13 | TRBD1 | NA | CASSLGQGVNEQYF | TGTGCCAGCAGCTTGGGTCAGGGGGTAAACGAGCAGTACTTC
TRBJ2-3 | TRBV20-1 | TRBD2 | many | CSAPLPGRSTDTQYF | TGCAGTGCCCCCCTACCCGGGAGGTCGACAGATACGCAGTATTTT
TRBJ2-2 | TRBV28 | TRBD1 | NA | CASGSPGQGTGELFF | TGTGCCAGCGGAAGCCCGGGACAGGGCACCGGGGAGCTGTTTTTT
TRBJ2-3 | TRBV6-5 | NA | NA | CASSYSRGNTQYF | TGTGCCAGCAGTTACTCGAGGGGAAATACGCAGTATTTT
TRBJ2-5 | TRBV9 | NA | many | CASSAVGGVLQETQYF | TGTGCCAGCAGCGCCGTAGGAGGGGTCCTACAAGAGACCCAGTACTTC
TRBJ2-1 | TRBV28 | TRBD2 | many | CASSLFQREFEQFF | TGTGCCAGCAGTTTATTCCAGCGGGAGTTTGAGCAGTTCTTC
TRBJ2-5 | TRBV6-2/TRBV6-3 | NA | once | CASSDQKRETQYF | TGTGCCAGCAGTGATCAGAAGAGAGAGACCCAGTACTTC
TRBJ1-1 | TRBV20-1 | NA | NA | CSRRTFAEAFF | TGCAGCCGCCGGACATTCGCTGAAGCTTTCTTT
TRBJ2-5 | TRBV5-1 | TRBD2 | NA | CASREAAVQETQYF | TGCGCCAGCCGGGAGGCAGCCGTCCAAGAGACCCAGTACTTC
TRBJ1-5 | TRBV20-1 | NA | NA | CSAMAGYSNQPQHF | TGCAGTGCCATGGCGGGATATAGCAATCAGCCCCAGCATTTT
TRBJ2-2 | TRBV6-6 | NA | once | CASRSPGAGELFF | TGTGCCAGCAGGTCCCCGGGGGCCGGGGAGCTGTTTTTT
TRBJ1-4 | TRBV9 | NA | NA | CASSVDGTPHEKLFF | TGTGCCAGCAGCGTAGATGGGACCCCCCACGAAAAACTGTTTTTT
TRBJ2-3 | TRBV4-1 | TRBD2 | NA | CASSRELAGGFGDTQYF | TGTGCCAGCAGCCGCGAACTAGCGGGGGGATTTGGAGATACGCAGTATTTT
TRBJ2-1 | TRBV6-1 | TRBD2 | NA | CASSGLAGTYSEQFF | TGTGCCAGCAGTGGGCTAGCGGGTACCTACAGTGAGCAGTTCTTC
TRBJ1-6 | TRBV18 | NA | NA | CASRQLGGASYNSPPHF | TGTGCCAGCCGACAACTGGGGGGCGCATCCTATAATTCACCCCCCCACTTT